These 7 T cell receptor beta chains share one sample of origin, sequenced in a study of blood T cell repertoires in COVID-19 (TCRdb year 2020). The protocol used for the library was the immunoSEQ multiplex PCR assay. TCRdb re-hosts the immuneACCESS table, in-frame sequences only. Its copies lack some clones; in the studies checked, an unresolved V gene accounts for under half of them, and the cause for the rest is not known. For this sample there are about 240,000 clones; over 75% appear just once. Roughly 1.9% of the sample lies in the top ten. The sequencing input was peripheral blood. Receptors originate from a man aged 25 to 45 who had recovered from COVID-19.

CDR3 residues: CASSQVGHSFSGANVLTF. CDR3 DNA sequence: TGTGCCAGCAGCCAAGTGGGACATTCCTTCTCTGGGGCCAACGTCCTGACTTTC. This chain uses TRBV3-1 (or the pseudogene TRBV3-2) with TRBJ2-6; TRBD1 is a possible D gene (6 bases). The CDR3 spans 18 residues. Germline CDR1 is LGHDT and CDR2 is YNNKEL (reference sequence). The V end lost 1 base, the J end lost 0 bases, and 13 bases lay between the germline ends.

The J gene is TRBJ1-5, the V gene TRBV4-1; possibly TRBD1 for D (6 bases). The CDR3 has 16 residues. In germline, CDR1 is MGHRA, CDR2 YSYEKL. The V end was cut by 0 bases, the J end by 1 base, with 10 bases between. The CDR3 is CASSQERGLSNQPQHF. The CDR3 DNA is TGCGCCAGCAGCCAAGAAAGGGGGTTGAGCAATCAGCCCCAGCATTTT.

Comments on this clone: A much larger clone lies a single base off, so this may be a read error. The chain links TRBV5-1 to TRBJ1-6, with a tentative D call TRBD1 (6 bases). Germline CDR1 SGHRS, CDR2 YFSETQ. The CDR3 contains 15 residues. Trimming cost V 3 bases and J 5 bases, with 12 bases left between them. CDR3 protein: CASSWEPGDNSPLHF. The CDR3 DNA reads as TGCGCCAGCAGCTGGGAGCCAGGGGATAATTCACCCCTCCACTTT.

The V gene is TRBV2, the J gene TRBJ2-2, with D hard to call. This CDR3 region has 15 residues. The germline V gene encodes CDR1 SNHLY and CDR2 FYNNEI. Trimming removed 4 bases from V and 5 bases from J, with 14 bases in between. The CDR3: CASSGSHLPTGELFF. The CDR3 bases are TGTGCCAGCAGTGGAAGCCACCTGCCAACCGGGGAGCTGTTTTTT.

J is TRBJ2-7 and V is TRBV6-1, with D unresolved. Germline V gene data show CDR1 as MNHNS and CDR2 as SASEGT. The V end lost 1 base, the J end lost 4 bases, and 11 bases lay between the germline ends. The CDR3 runs 14 residues. The CDR3 loop reads CASSEVVSFYEQYF. The CDR3 coding sequence is TGTGCCAGCAGTGAAGTGGTGAGTTTTTACGAGCAGTACTTC.

V gene TRBV19 combines with J gene TRBJ2-3, with 13 bases matching TRBD2. The V gene's germline CDR1 is LNHDA and CDR2 SQIVND (reference sequence). CDR3 length equals 17 residues. With V trimmed by 5 bases and J by 0 bases, 5 bases remained unmatched. Here the CDR3 DNA reads TGTGCCAGTAGTTCGGGACTAGCGGGGACTAGCACAGATACGCAGTATTTT. It specifies CASSSGLAGTSTDTQYF.

In its sample, this clone was seen once. The chain couples TRBV4-1 to TRBJ1-5; D is uncertain. V dropped 3 bases and J dropped 7 bases, with 16 bases sitting between them. This CDR3 spans 15 amino acids. CDR1 MGHRA and CDR2 YSYEKL come from the germline V gene. CDR3 nucleotide sequence: TGCGCCAGCAGCCACTCACCGGGAGCCAGCCAGCCCCAGCATTTT. It specifies CASSHSPGASQPQHF.